The rows below give T cell receptor beta chains drawn from one sample of a study of cytomegalovirus exposure and HLA in healthy donors. The data were produced by immunoSEQ multiplex PCR, yet TCRdb's version contains in-frame clones alone and is incomplete. The data show approximately 100,000 clones, 75% to 90% seen once. The sample was PBMCs. The source is a man aged 35 to 55 in good health and CMV-seropositive. Both conserved end residues are part of each CDR3. A D gene is named only where the DNA matches it firmly. Size tells how often a clone was seen (once, few, many) or the class of an expanded clone, and some rows leave it out.

.	TRBV2	TRBD2	TRBJ2-7	TGTGCCAGCAAGGCTAGCGGGAGTTCAACCTACGAGCAGTACTTC	CASKASGSSTYEQYF
.	TRBV27	TRBD2	TRBJ2-1	TGTGCCAGCAGAATATCCGGGACTAGCGGGGGGGTTGTGAATGAGCAGTTCTTC	CASRISGTSGGVVNEQFF
once	TRBV10-3	TRBD1	TRBJ2-2	TGTGCCATCAGTGAGTCGGGACAGGGGCATTTCACCGGGGAGCTGTTTTTT	CAISESGQGHFTGELFF
few	TRBV5-3	TRBD2	TRBJ2-3	TGTGCCAGAAGCTGTCAAGCGGGAGGAAACACAGATACGCAGTATTTT	CARSCQAGGNTDTQYF
.	TRBV19	.	TRBJ1-1	TGTGCCAGTAGTATAGCCGAGGCGCTGAACACTGAAGCTTTCTTT	CASSIAEALNTEAFF
.	TRBV11-2	TRBD2	TRBJ2-5	TGTGCCAGCAGCGCGATTCGCGGGGGGCGCGGGGAGACCCAGTACTTC	CASSAIRGGRGETQYF
.	TRBV5-4	TRBD2	TRBJ2-7	TGTGCCAGCAGCTTGGGGACTAGCGGTACCTACGAGCAGTACTTC	CASSLGTSGTYEQYF
.	TRBV6-5	.	TRBJ1-1	TGTGCCAGCAGTTACGGGCAGAACACTGAAGCTTTCTTT	CASSYGQNTEAFF
.	TRBV4-1	TRBD1	TRBJ1-3	TGCGCCAGCGGAAAGCTAGGACAGGGGATGTCTGGAAACACCATATATTTT	CASGKLGQGMSGNTIYF
.	TRBV6-5	TRBD1	TRBJ1-1	TGTGCCAGCAGTTCAACAGGGGGCTGGGCTTTCTTT	CASSSTGGWAFF
.	TRBV7-9	.	TRBJ2-3	TGTTCCAGCAGCCCCCAGACAGCTAGCACAGATACGCAGTATTTT	CSSSPQTASTDTQYF
.	TRBV10-3	TRBD1	TRBJ1-5	TGTGCCATCGGAGGGGGCGATGATCAGCCCCAGCATTTT	CAIGGGDDQPQHF
.	TRBV7-2	TRBD2	TRBJ2-5	TGTGCCAGCAGCTTAGGCGGGGGCCAAGAGACCCAGTACTTC	CASSLGGGQETQYF
.	TRBV6-1	TRBD1	TRBJ2-3	TGTGCCAGCAGTGACCGCAGGGGGCCCTCCCCAGATACGCAGTATTTT	CASSDRRGPSPDTQYF
.	TRBV14	TRBD1	TRBJ2-6	TGTGCCAGCAGCCGGGACAGGGGGCTGGGTGGGGCCAACGTCCTGACTTTC	CASSRDRGLGGANVLTF
.	TRBV6-1	TRBD1	TRBJ1-4	TGTGCCAGCAGTGACCCGGGACAGGTTGAAAAACTGTTTTTT	CASSDPGQVEKLFF
.	TRBV6-5	.	TRBJ2-2	TGTGCCAGCAGTTTTCCGTCCGGGGAGCTGTTTTTT	CASSFPSGELFF
.	TRBV6-1	TRBD2	TRBJ2-7	TGTGCCAGCAGTGCTCAACTAGCGGGGGCCTACGAGCAGTACTTC	CASSAQLAGAYEQYF
.	TRBV5-1	.	TRBJ2-1	TGCGCCAGTGCTGCTGAGGGCTCGTCCTACAATGAGCAGTTCTTC	CASAAEGSSYNEQFF
.	TRBV7-9	TRBD1	TRBJ2-5	TGTGCCAGCAGCTACTGGACAGGAACAGAGACCCAGTACTTC	CASSYWTGTETQYF
.	TRBV5-8	TRBD2	TRBJ2-7	TGTGCCAGCAGCTTAATAGCGGGGGGGGGCGAGCAGTACTTC	CASSLIAGGGEQYF
.	TRBV5-1	.	TRBJ2-3	TGCGCCAGCAGCTTGATATCGGGGAACACAGATACGCAGTATTTT	CASSLISGNTDTQYF
.	TRBV6-1	.	TRBJ1-1	TGTGCCAGCAGCAAAGACAGGTTGAACACTGAAGCTTTCTTT	CASSKDRLNTEAFF
.	TRBV23-1	.	TRBJ2-5	TGCGCCAGCAGTCAATCCGGGAACGAAGAGACCCAGTACTTC	CASSQSGNEETQYF
.	TRBV5-1	.	TRBJ1-4	TGCGCCAGCAGCTTGTTAGGGGCAACTAATGAAAAACTGTTTTTT	CASSLLGATNEKLFF
.	TRBV6-6	.	TRBJ2-1	TGTGCCAGCAGTTTAGGGGGTTTCTCCTACAATGAGCAGTTCTTC	CASSLGGFSYNEQFF
.	TRBV18	.	TRBJ1-2	TGTGCCAGCTCAACAGCTGACTATGGCTACACCTTC	CASSTADYGYTF
.	TRBV15	.	TRBJ1-5	TGTGCCACCAGCAGAGGTTCCAGGAATCAGCCCCAGCATTTT	CATSRGSRNQPQHF
.	TRBV15	.	TRBJ2-7	TGTGCCACCAGCTCGGGGGTGGGGTACGAGCAGTACTTC	CATSSGVGYEQYF
.	TRBV27	.	TRBJ1-4	TGTGCCAGCAGTTTGTGGGGGGGTAAGGAGAAACTGTTTTTT	CASSLWGGKEKLFF
.	TRBV15	.	TRBJ1-5	TGTGCTACCGAGGACAGCTATAGCAATCAGCCCCAGCATTTT	CATEDSYSNQPQHF
.	TRBV11-3	TRBD1	TRBJ2-7	TGTGCCAGCAGCCCAGACAGGGTTTCCTACGAGCAGTACTTC	CASSPDRVSYEQYF
.	TRBV28	TRBD2	TRBJ2-5	TGTGCCAGCAGTTTATCGGGACTAGCATCAGAGACCCAGTACTTC	CASSLSGLASETQYF
.	TRBV19	.	TRBJ1-1	TGTGCCAGTAGTATGCGGAAAAGCACTGAAGCTTTCTTT	CASSMRKSTEAFF
few	TRBV7-3	TRBD1	TRBJ2-3	TGTGCCAGCAGCTTAAAGGGGCCAGGGGGAAATACGCAGTATTTT	CASSLKGPGGNTQYF
.	TRBV10-1	.	TRBJ2-2	TGCGCCATCCAGACACGCGCGAACACCGGGGAGCTGTTTTTT	CAIQTRANTGELFF
.	TRBV4-2	TRBD1	TRBJ2-5	TGTGCCAGCAGCCAAGCGGTGAGACAGGGGCCGGAGACCCAGTACTTC	CASSQAVRQGPETQYF
.	TRBV6-1	TRBD1	TRBJ2-7	TGTGCCAGCAGAAACCCGGGACAGGGGGCCTACGAGCAGTACTTC	CASRNPGQGAYEQYF
.	TRBV2	.	TRBJ1-1	TGTGCCAGCAGTGGTATGAGTGGCACTGAAGCTTTCTTT	CASSGMSGTEAFF
.	TRBV6-5	TRBD1	TRBJ2-5	TGTGCCAGCAGTACCCAATCGACAGGGTTGCAGACCCAGTACTTC	CASSTQSTGLQTQYF
.	TRBV21-1	.	TRBJ2-7	TGTGCCAGCAAAATGGGACAGGCGGACTACGAGCAGTACTTC	CASKMGQADYEQYF
.	TRBV10-3	TRBD2	TRBJ2-1	TGTGCCATCAGTGAGGGTGTAGCGGGGGGAGAGCAGTTCTTC	CAISEGVAGGEQFF
.	TRBV29-1	.	TRBJ2-7	TGCAGCGTTGAGGACCAAGGGGCATACGAGCAGTACTTC	CSVEDQGAYEQYF
.	TRBV7-2	.	TRBJ2-6	TGTGCCAGCAGCCCCCGACAAGGGAGCTCTGGGGCCAACGTCCTGACTTTC	CASSPRQGSSGANVLTF
.	TRBV5-4	.	TRBJ2-7	TGTGCCAGCAGCCCCCCGGGACTGTACGAGCAGTACTTC	CASSPPGLYEQYF
.	TRBV6-5	TRBD1	TRBJ2-1	TGTGCCAGCAGTTACTCCGGGGACAGGGCGTTAAATGAGCAGTTCTTC	CASSYSGDRALNEQFF
.	TRBV6-1	.	TRBJ1-6	TGTGCCAGCAGTGAAGTCTCCGGAGGCTGGTCACCCCTCCACTTT	CASSEVSGGWSPLHF